These T cell receptor beta chains were read from a single sample in a study of early T cells in non-severe SARS-CoV-2 infection. From the 5' RACE reads, TCRdb called clonotypes with MiXCR, one entry per CDR3 protein. This table has around 86,000 distinct CDR3 sequences, over 12% appearing once. Sequenced material: whole blood. The receptors were gathered from an adult who was a healthcare worker with PCR-confirmed SARS-CoV-2 infection or an uninfected control (not recorded which). Both conserved end residues are part of each CDR3. A D gene is named only where the DNA matches it firmly. Size is omitted from some rows. Given values are once, few, many or a class for expanded clones.

v_gene	j_gene	abundance	d_gene	CDR3aa	CDR3nt
TRBV6-1	TRBJ1-1	NA	NA	CASKSGARNTEAFF	TGTGCCAGCAAGTCGGGGGCCAGGAACACTGAAGCTTTCTTT
TRBV9	TRBJ1-2	many	TRBD1	CASSVDGRGRYGYTF	TGTGCCAGCAGCGTAGATGGCAGGGGGAGATATGGCTACACCTTC
TRBV2	TRBJ1-5	NA	NA	CASSVWGLSNQPQHF	TGTGCCAGCAGTGTATGGGGGCTTAGCAATCAGCCCCAGCATTTT
TRBV5-6	TRBJ1-1	NA	TRBD1	CASSSYKTGRNEAFF	TGTGCCAGCAGCTCATACAAGACAGGGAGAAATGAAGCTTTCTTT
TRBV27	TRBJ1-4	NA	NA	CASSKNRDEKLFF	TGTGCCAGCAGTAAGAACAGGGATGAAAAACTGTTTTTT
TRBV6-1	TRBJ1-5	many	TRBD1	CASLNGQGLNQPQHF	TGTGCCAGCCTAAACGGACAGGGCCTCAATCAGCCCCAGCATTTT
TRBV5-5	TRBJ2-2	few	TRBD1	CASSSGTGWTGELFF	TGTGCCAGCAGCTCCGGGACAGGGTGGACCGGGGAGCTGTTTTTT
TRBV5-1	TRBJ2-3	NA	NA	CASSLGSGTDTQYF	TGCGCCAGCAGCTTGGGGTCTGGCACAGATACGCAGTATTTT
TRBV30	TRBJ1-2	NA	NA	CAWSRLWARGYTF	TGTGCCTGGAGTAGACTTTGGGCTAGGGGCTACACCTTC
TRBV6-5	TRBJ1-6	once	NA	CASRNPGRTNSPLHF	TGTGCCAGCAGGAACCCGGGACGGACTAATTCACCCCTCCACTTT
TRBV3-1	TRBJ1-1	few	NA	CASSQAPKDTEAFF	TGTGCCAGCAGCCAAGCACCAAAGGACACTGAAGCTTTCTTT
TRBV7-6	TRBJ2-4	NA	TRBD1	CASTPPGDRAKNIQYF	TGTGCCAGCACCCCTCCAGGGGACAGGGCCAAAAACATTCAGTACTTC
TRBV12-5	TRBJ2-6	few	TRBD1	CASGLPLRTGQSSGANVLTF	TGTGCTAGTGGTTTGCCCCTACGGACGGGACAGAGCTCTGGGGCCAACGTCCTGACTTTC
TRBV19	TRBJ1-4	few	NA	CASRGREYGKLFF	TGTGCCAGTAGGGGACGGGAGTACGGAAAACTGTTTTTT
TRBV18	TRBJ1-5	NA	NA	CASSPRAEGSQPQHF	TGTGCCAGCTCACCAAGGGCAGAAGGCAGTCAGCCCCAGCATTTT
TRBV20-1	TRBJ2-3	many	NA	CSAFRPESTDTQYF	TGCAGTGCCTTTCGGCCGGAAAGTACAGATACGCAGTATTTT
TRBV29-1	TRBJ1-2	NA	NA	CSVEDPRDYYGYTF	TGCAGCGTTGAAGATCCCAGGGATTACTATGGCTACACCTTC
TRBV15	TRBJ1-1	NA	NA	CATSRADTFWITEAFF	TGTGCCACCAGCAGAGCGGATACCTTCTGGATCACTGAAGCTTTCTTT
TRBV15	TRBJ2-3	NA	TRBD2	CATSRAGLATDTQYF	TGTGCCACCAGCAGAGCTGGACTAGCCACAGATACGCAGTATTTT
TRBV7-2	TRBJ2-5	many	NA	CASSTYQETQYF	TGTGCCAGCAGCACCTACCAAGAGACCCAGTACTTC
TRBV5-4	TRBJ2-5	few	NA	CASSFGRDQETQYF	TGTGCCAGCAGCTTTGGCAGGGACCAAGAGACCCAGTACTTC
TRBV20-1	TRBJ2-3	few	NA	CSARSKVSLTDTQYF	TGCAGTGCTAGGTCTAAAGTCTCCCTTACAGATACGCAGTATTTT
TRBV19	TRBJ2-2	few	NA	CASSRQGLFGDTGELFF	TGTGCCAGTAGTAGGCAGGGATTGTTCGGAGACACCGGGGAGCTGTTTTTT
TRBV5-1	TRBJ2-3	many	NA	CASSLRRGGTDTQYF	TGCGCCAGCAGCTTGCGCAGGGGCGGCACAGATACGCAGTATTTT
TRBV5-1	TRBJ2-1	few	TRBD1	CASSSIRGQGIMNEQFF	TGCGCCAGCAGCTCGATACGTGGACAGGGTATCATGAATGAGCAGTTCTTC
TRBV11-2	TRBJ2-5	NA	NA	CASSREGGTQYF	TGTGCCAGCAGCCGAGAGGGGGGGACCCAGTACTTC
TRBV20-1	TRBJ1-2	NA	NA	CSAKDVHYGYTF	TGCAGTGCTAAGGACGTACACTATGGCTACACCTTC
TRBV7-8	TRBJ2-2	NA	TRBD1	CASSFRGGHDGELFF	TGTGCCAGCAGCTTTCGAGGGGGCCACGACGGGGAGCTGTTTTTT
TRBV7-3	TRBJ1-5	few	NA	CASSLQAGSQTYQPQHF	TGTGCCAGCAGCCTTCAGGCGGGATCTCAGACCTATCAGCCCCAGCATTTT
TRBV29-1	TRBJ1-6	NA	NA	CSVGQGNSPLHF	TGCAGCGTTGGTCAGGGGAACTCACCCCTCCACTTT
TRBV30	TRBJ2-5	few	NA	CAWTSGTIPQETQYF	TGTGCCTGGACCTCCGGGACAATACCTCAAGAGACCCAGTACTTC
TRBV2	TRBJ1-2	NA	NA	CASSEERGGYGYTF	TGTGCCAGCAGTGAAGAGCGGGGTGGGTATGGCTACACCTTC
TRBV3-1	TRBJ2-1	many	TRBD2	CASSQLAGGDGEQFF	TGTGCCAGCAGCCAGCTAGCGGGGGGGGACGGTGAGCAGTTCTTC
TRBV15	TRBJ2-1	NA	NA	CATSHDRSSYNEQFF	TGTGCCACCAGCCATGACCGTAGCTCCTACAATGAGCAGTTCTTC
TRBV30	TRBJ1-1	few	NA	CAWSLEQVTEAFF	TGTGCCTGGAGCCTGGAACAGGTTACTGAAGCTTTCTTT
TRBV29-1	TRBJ1-1	few	NA	CSVENTENTEAFF	TGCAGCGTTGAAAATACGGAGAACACTGAAGCTTTCTTT
TRBV20-1	TRBJ1-1	NA	NA	CSARPGVMNTEAFF	TGCAGTGCCAGGCCTGGAGTCATGAACACTGAAGCTTTCTTT
TRBV7-2	TRBJ2-3	many	TRBD1	CASSRQGMSTDTQYF	TGTGCCAGCAGCCGACAGGGTATGTCCACAGATACGCAGTATTTT
TRBV7-3	TRBJ2-2	NA	NA	CASSLMGTNTGELFF	TGTGCCAGCAGCTTAATGGGAACGAACACCGGGGAGCTGTTTTTT
TRBV2	TRBJ2-3	NA	TRBD2	CASSDTSGGASTDTQYF	TGTGCCAGCAGTGACACTAGCGGGGGTGCTAGCACAGATACGCAGTATTTT
TRBV12-3/TRBV12-4	TRBJ2-1	few	NA	CASSFVRDNRNGDEQFF	TGTGCCAGCAGTTTTGTCCGGGACAATAGGAACGGGGATGAGCAGTTCTTC
TRBV10-1	TRBJ2-3	few	TRBD2	CASSERGLAYTDTQYF	TGCGCCAGCAGTGAAAGGGGACTAGCATACACAGATACGCAGTATTTT
TRBV14	TRBJ1-2	few	NA	CASSHQGKSPYGYTF	TGTGCCAGCAGCCATCAGGGTAAATCCCCCTATGGCTACACCTTC
TRBV19	TRBJ1-5	NA	NA	CASSILGRYSNQPQHF	TGTGCCAGTAGTATACTAGGGAGATATAGCAATCAGCCCCAGCATTTT
TRBV10-1	TRBJ2-3	few	TRBD2	CASSDFSAGDTDTQYF	TGCGCCAGCAGTGATTTCTCAGCGGGGGACACAGATACGCAGTATTTT
TRBV10-1	TRBJ1-1	NA	TRBD1	CASRTGQGEAFF	TGCGCCAGTCGGACAGGGCAAGGTGAAGCTTTCTTT
TRBV6-6	TRBJ1-1	NA	NA	CASSEASATEAFF	TGTGCCAGCAGTGAGGCTTCGGCCACTGAAGCTTTCTTT
TRBV5-1	TRBJ2-1	NA	NA	CASSSRVDNEQFF	TGCGCCAGCAGCTCCAGGGTGGACAATGAGCAGTTCTTC
TRBV12-5	TRBJ1-1	NA	NA	CASGLLPGGLEAFF	TGTGCTAGTGGTTTGTTACCCGGGGGCCTTGAAGCTTTCTTT
TRBV30	TRBJ1-3	NA	NA	CAWILGTPGNTIYF	TGTGCCTGGATCCTAGGGACACCAGGAAACACCATATATTTT
TRBV6-1	TRBJ1-5	few	NA	CASSEGRYSNQPQHF	TGTGCCAGCAGTGAAGGCAGATATAGCAATCAGCCCCAGCATTTT
TRBV12-5	TRBJ2-3	many	TRBD1	CASGPGQKTDTQYF	TGTGCTAGTGGTCCGGGACAGAAAACAGATACGCAGTATTTT
TRBV7-9	TRBJ2-5	NA	NA	CASSLGAETQYF	TGTGCCAGCAGCTTGGGGGCAGAGACCCAGTACTTC
TRBV6-4	TRBJ1-1	NA	NA	CASSDRENTEAFF	TGTGCCAGCAGTGACAGGGAGAACACTGAAGCTTTCTTT
TRBV11-3	TRBJ2-1	few	TRBD2	CASSQRGLGLNEQFF	TGTGCCAGCAGCCAAAGGGGACTAGGGTTGAATGAGCAGTTCTTC
TRBV7-7	TRBJ2-5	NA	NA	CASSLIRGERETQYF	TGTGCCAGCAGCTTAATTCGCGGGGAGAGGGAGACCCAGTACTTC
TRBV6-5	TRBJ1-1	NA	NA	CASSYGDTGGTEAFF	TGTGCCAGCAGTTACGGGGACACCGGAGGAACTGAAGCTTTCTTT